This T cell receptor (beta chain) derives from a study of cytomegalovirus exposure and HLA in healthy donors. The PCR used 60 Vbeta and 13 Jbeta primers. Sequencing was performed with immunoSEQ multiplex PCR; in TCRdb, only in-frame clones are kept and a portion is missing. Among around 120,000 clones listed, 70% were seen once. The germline V gene encodes CDR1 SGHRS and CDR2 YFSETQ. This CDR3 is 15 amino acids long. The V and J ends lost 5 bases and 5 bases respectively, with 20 bases between them. Comment on this clone: Its antigen is still unknown.

Study-wide results and limits: TCR beta V segments were, for the most part, productive about 87% or about 30% of the time in an earlier analysis. Based on reports, TCR beta sequences accurately predicted HLA-A and HLA-B alleles for most subjects.

Sequenced sample: PBMCs. This chain links TRBV5-1 with TRBJ2-7; a weak D match, TRBD2 (7 bases). The TCR was taken from a man aged 35 to 55 in good health and CMV-seropositive. The CDR3 region is CASSSRGASGHEQYF. The CDR3 nucleotides read TGCGCCAGCAGTAGTAGGGGGGCTAGCGGCCACGAGCAGTACTTC.